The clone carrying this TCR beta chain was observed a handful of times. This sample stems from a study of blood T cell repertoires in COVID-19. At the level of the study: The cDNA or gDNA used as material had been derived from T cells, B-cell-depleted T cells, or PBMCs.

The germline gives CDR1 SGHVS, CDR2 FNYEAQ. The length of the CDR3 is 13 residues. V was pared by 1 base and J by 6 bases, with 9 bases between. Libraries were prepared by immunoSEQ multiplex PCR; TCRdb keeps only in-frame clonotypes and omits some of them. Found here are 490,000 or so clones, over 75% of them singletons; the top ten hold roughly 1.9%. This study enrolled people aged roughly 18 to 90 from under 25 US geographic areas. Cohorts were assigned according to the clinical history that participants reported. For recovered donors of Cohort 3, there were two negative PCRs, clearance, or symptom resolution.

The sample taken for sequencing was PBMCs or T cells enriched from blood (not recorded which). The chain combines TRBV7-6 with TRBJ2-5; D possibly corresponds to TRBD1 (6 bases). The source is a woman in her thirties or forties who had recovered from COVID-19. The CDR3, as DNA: TGTGCCAGCAGCTTAGGGGGGCTGAAGACCCAGTACTTC. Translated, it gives CASSLGGLKTQYF.